This TCR beta chain originates from a study of shared clonotypes between healthy human individuals (dated by TCRdb to 2018 to 2020). Turning to the overall study: The cohort included three men and a couple of women between 18 and 49 years of age. For each donor, CD4 naive and CD4 memory were each given three plates, CD8 naive was given two plates, and CD8 memory was given one plate. Blood TCR repertoires of roughly five healthy adults were deeply sequenced to estimate repertoire size and the extent of clonotype sharing between individuals. To increase sequencing depth and limit assay-specific biases, different laboratories used diverse techniques to prepare libraries and sequence TCR repertoires. Each donor's leukapheresis produced roughly between roughly 0.85 and 9.5 billion PBMCs. Study-level results and caveats: Larger estimated clonotype richness was generally found for naive subsets than for memory subsets. The genetic and exposure-history diversity represented was limited by the small number of donors. Compared with non-shared clonotypes, clonotypes shared by all four sorted-subset donors had higher generation probabilities. Sharing across a few donors was observed for around 4.8% of naive CD4, 3.5% of naive CD8, 2% to 2.5% of memory CD4, and about 0.38% of memory CD8 clonotypes. Pairwise subsampling led to the expectation that sequencing depth would affect the degree of clonotype sharing among donors. Rarefaction of sorted-subset datasets indicated incomplete sequencing despite the large sequencing depth. Sampling was restricted to blood, and TCR repertoires in tissue are likely to differ from TCR repertoires in blood.

Trimmed from V: 5 bases; trimmed from J: 0 bases; junction bases lacking a gene match: 17. The germline V gene encodes CDR1 MDHEN and CDR2 SYDVKM. From its cysteine to its phenylalanine, the CDR3 spans 21 amino acids. CDR3 DNA is the only sequence kept; it has 63 bases, read in frame from the first base. Donors were healthy HIV-negative adults with no recently reported acute infections or vaccinations. All donors were Caucasian adults living in Nashville, Tennessee, USA. CD4+ T cells were enriched by magnetic negative selection; naive cells were then positively selected on CD45RA, and the negative fraction formed the memory subset. Blood was collected by leukapheresis, and PBMCs were isolated by Ficoll-Histopaque density gradient centrifugation and then cryopreserved in liquid nitrogen vapor phase. Analytical flow cytometry was used to check the purity and quantity of each magnetically sorted T cell population. Each sorted fraction had its genomic DNA isolated and then quantified by UV absorbance on a Nanodrop 2000c.

A word on this clone: The target of this receptor is not known. Base qualities are missing; no much larger clone stands one base away.

Using the deep immunoSEQ assay, multiplex PCR amplified TCR CDR3 regions from genomic DNA. Extracted genomic DNA from each cell subset was distributed evenly across all wells of several immunoSEQ 96-well plates, and each plate was treated as a replicate. For sorted subsets, approximately 0.2 ug of genomic DNA, equivalent to around 31,000 T cell genomes, went into each replicate PCR. The purified libraries were quantified using a Qubit 3.0 fluorometer, sized with a Bioanalyzer 2100, and then quantified again using the KAPA Library Quantification kit. Each immunoSEQ 96-well plate was sequenced on its own single-read 150-cycle Illumina NextSeq 550 flow cell. Concerning the study's data processing: Because the immunoSEQ output included only junctional sequences and no quality scores, the filtering could not be the same as the filtering used for full-length reads. Sequences were annotated with PyIR, a Python wrapper for IgBLAST v1.9, and V/J genes and CDR3 were assigned using IMGT germline references. Any read was removed if the V/J assignment was weak (E-value above 1e-6), the CDR3 was missing, or the read contained stop codons, out-of-frame junctions, or ambiguous translated residues. A V3J clonotype was defined by an identical inferred V gene, J gene, and CDR3 amino acid sequence. The percentage overlap between two repertoires was calculated by dividing the number of shared unique clonotypes by the size of the smaller repertoire. Richness of each repertoire was evaluated using RTK rarefaction, the Chao1 estimator, and Recon v2.1 estimates of unobserved clonotypes. Generation probabilities for all TCRbeta clonotypes obtained by the gDNA method from a handful of donors were computed using OLGA. Not all clones reach the TCRdb copy of this immuneACCESS table, which keeps in-frame sequences only. Checked studies attribute under half of the gap to unresolved V genes and leave the rest unexplained. From that table come the V and J calls and clone size; the DNA was used to work out D and trimming. In this sample the table shows 2 million to 2.5 million clones, approximately 93% of which occur a single time. The ten largest clones represent around 0.4% of the sample.

The specimen was naive CD4+ T cells from PBMCs. The cell subset or site label, as the study defines it: CD45RA+ positively selected. The rearranged chain carries TRBV28 and TRBJ2-1, and 12 junctional nucleotides match TRBD1. This TCR derives from a man between 18 and 29 years old in good health. Some clones in this sample may be carry-over from other donors' samples. At the DNA level, the sequence is TGTGCCAGCAGTGGTAGGTTCAGCCGGGACAGGGGGCACAGCTCCTACAATGAGCAGTTCTTC. It specifies CASSGRFSRDRGHSSYNEQFF.